This T cell receptor (beta chain) was observed in a study of graft-versus-host responses after intestinal transplantation (dated by TCRdb to about 2021). As for the study more broadly: The transplants that recipients got were multivisceral, liver-intestinal, or isolated intestinal. To identify alloreactive clones, pre-transplant mixed lymphocyte reaction products were sequenced and then compared with unstimulated pre-transplant donor and recipient T cells. After intestinal transplantation, graft-versus-host and host-versus-graft alloreactive T cell clones were followed in the graft, circulation and bone marrow using bulk TCR-beta CDR3 sequencing. A peak of at least 4% donor T cells among recipient peripheral blood mononuclear cells was the definition used for donor T cell macrochimerism. Anti-thymocyte globulin induction was given to all recipients, followed by maintenance tacrolimus and steroids for about 3 years. Samples from a few later patients were sequenced in-house on an Illumina MiSeq with MiXCR processing rather than by the commercial service. The cohort enrolled about two dozen intestinal transplant recipients, one of whom was a retransplant, and a few patients without pretransplant specimens were excluded.

Blood samples were collected up to 4 times in the first month after transplant and then at least monthly when available. To prepare the library, the immunoSEQ multiplex PCR assay was applied. High-throughput TCR-beta CDR3 sequencing of genomic DNA from most patients was performed by Adaptive Biotechnologies. In the original analysis: Adaptive's ImmunoSEQ software was the source of the TCR sequencing data for 18 patients, while a few other patients were processed with MiXCR and VDJtools. Because the origin of CDR3 nucleotide sequences shared between donor and recipient could not be assigned, those sequences were removed. To count as alloreactive, a clone needed at least 2-fold expansion over unstimulated cells and a minimum CFSE-low frequency of 0.002% (template counts) or 0.001% (read counts). Clones detected in sequenced pre-transplant spleen, lymph node, or MLR CFSE-low populations of the donor or recipient were defined as mappable. The cumulative frequency of alloreactive clones was calculated as a percentage of all sequences, weighted by copy number. TCRdb took over this immuneACCESS table, retaining in-frame rearrangements with V and J assigned. Such tables are incomplete; in checked studies, under half of the missing clones stem from an unresolved V gene, and the remainder is unexplained. That table gives V, J and clone size, and the DNA gave D and trimming. Here the sample has around 30,000 clones; 85% to 95% occur a single time. The ten largest clonotypes hold 0.6% to 0.75% of the sample.

This clone came up once. Its antigen specificity is not known. Base qualities are missing; no much larger clone stands one base away. This sample also contains other DNA sequences that code for the same CDR3. Study-wide findings and limitations: Conclusions were limited by the relatively low number and heterogeneity of intestinal transplant patients. Patients with donor T cell macrochimerism had high GvH to HvG T cell clonal ratios in their allografts. Early after transplant, peak levels of circulating GvH clones were found to be associated with declines in HvG clones. GvH clones turned up in recipient bone marrow, with some appearing earlier in ileal mucosa or blood, a pattern consistent with an intestinal mucosal origin.

This specimen was PBMCs, taken roughly 68 days after intestinal transplant. The clonotype was recovered from a human patient who received an intestinal transplant, so some T cells may come from the graft donor.

CDR3 sequence: CSVGGVGTEAFF. The DNA reads TGCAGCGTGGGGGGGGTGGGCACTGAAGCTTTCTTT. This chain is built from TRBV29-1 and TRBJ1-1; 5 matching bases give a weak D call of TRBD1. CDR1 is given as SQVTM and CDR2 as ANQGSEA, both from the germline V gene. V is pared back by 6 bases and J by 4 bases, with 12 bases lying between the germline termini. The CDR3 has 12 amino acids, counting the end cysteine and phenylalanine. Solely the CDR3 DNA is kept, with 36 bases framed from the first base.